This T cell receptor (beta chain) was found in a study of T-cell reconstitution after alpha-beta-depleted transplantation in children. The study, taken as a whole, reports: Newly produced T cells mostly accounted for T-cell counts and diversity one year post-transplant. Some patients showed high day-60 TCRbeta diversity, which derived from surviving recipient T cells and thymic progenitors.

Unique molecular identifiers were incorporated during preparation of the TCRbeta library. TCRdb ran MiXCR on the PCR reads and lists one entry per CDR3 protein. The table records roughly 420,000 distinct CDR3 sequences, roughly 16% of them present only once. This clonotype was observed a few times. What it recognizes is unknown. The V and J ends lost 6 bases and 5 bases, in that order; junction bases with no gene match: 6. This CDR3 spans 16 amino acids. This specimen consisted of PBMCs, mostly from graft donor cells, obtained 360 days after TCRalphabeta/CD19-depleted stem cell transplant. This chain links TRBV12-3 or TRBV12-4 with TRBJ2-1; 14 bases match TRBD2. The origin of this receptor is a boy under three years old who had a stem cell transplant for Wiskott-Aldrich syndrome, so the T cells may come from the graft donor. The CDR3 coding sequence is TGTGCCAGCAGCCGACTAGCGGGAGGGTTTAACAATGAGCAGTTCTTC. Its protein product is CASSRLAGGFNNEQFF.